The entry below describes one TCR beta chain. This sample was taken from a study of blood T cell repertoires in COVID-19. Assay: immunoSEQ multiplex PCR; the TCRdb copy retains only in-frame clones and omits some. The sample shows under 250,000 clones, about four fifths of them seen only once. The germline V and J ends were trimmed by 2 bases and 2 bases, with 3 bases remaining between them. Germline CDR1 is MDHEN and CDR2 is SYDVKM. The CDR3 length is 12 residues. This sequence joins TRBV28 and TRBJ2-5; D gene unclear. The sample consisted of peripheral blood. The source is a woman aged 50 to 60 with active or convalescent COVID-19. CDR3 region: CASSLIQETQYF. DNA for the CDR3: TGTGCCAGCAGTTTAATACAAGAGACCCAGTACTTC.